Below, 17 T cell receptor beta chains from the same sample are listed, as sequenced in a study of CD8 T cells in Susac syndrome. Random-hexamer reverse transcription was applied to roughly 0.45 to 1 ug RNA. TCRdb reanalysed the immunoSEQ multiplex PCR reads using MiXCR and keeps one entry per CDR3 protein. This sample has about 100,000 distinct CDR3 sequences; 80% to 95% occur once, and the top ten carry less than 0.35%. Material for sequencing was CD8+ T cells from PBMCs. Receptor source: a human donor in good health.

This sequence joins TRBV6-5 and TRBJ1-1; D perhaps matches TRBD1 (6 bases). CDR3 length equals 14 residues. CDR1 is MNHEY, CDR2 SVGAGI, per germline. The V and J ends lost 3 bases and 1 base respectively, with 9 bases between them. The CDR3 DNA follows: TGTGCCAGCAGTTATGGGGGCGAGAACACTGAAGCTTTCTTT. Translating it yields CASSYGGENTEAFF.

The chain combines TRBV13 with TRBJ2-5, with D possibly being TRBD2 (6 bases). The germline V and J ends were trimmed by 5 bases and 1 base, with 17 bases remaining between them. The CDR3 extends over 16 amino acids. CDR1 is PRHDT and CDR2 is FYEKMQ in the germline V gene (reference sequence). CDR3 amino acids: CASSPGGTRGQETQYF. CDR3 nucleotides: TGTGCCAGCAGCCCCGGGGGAACACGGGGCCAAGAGACCCAGTACTTC.

This clonotype was detected only once. The chain couples TRBV28 to TRBJ2-5; 7 bases agree with TRBD1. The CDR3 runs to 14 residues. Germline V gene sequence: CDR1 MDHEN, CDR2 SYDVKM. V lost 8 bases, J lost 5 bases, and 11 bases stayed unmatched. In DNA form, the CDR3 reads TGTGCCAGCTGGACAGGAGAGTGGCGGGAGACCCAGTACTTC. As protein: CASWTGEWRETQYF.

The chain links TRBV27 to TRBJ2-2; D gene uncertain. The V end lost 5 bases, the J end lost 7 bases, and 8 bases lay between the germline ends. Germline V gene sequence: CDR1 MNHEY, CDR2 SMNVEV (reference sequence). This CDR3 spans 12 amino acids. DNA for the CDR3: TGTGCCAGCAGTCCCCGACTCGGGGAGCTGTTTTTT. Encoded protein: CASSPRLGELFF.

The chain is built from TRBV7-8 and TRBJ2-5; D unclear. The CDR3 totals 11 residues. Germline V gene data show CDR1 as SGHVS and CDR2 as FQNEAQ. V shed 4 bases and J shed 5 bases, with 5 bases lying between them. This chain's CDR3 is CASSSWETQYF. The CDR3 nucleotides read TGTGCCAGCAGCTCCTGGGAGACCCAGTACTTC. The full variable domain, completed using reference TRBV7-8 and TRBJ2-5, is GAGVSQSPRYKVAKRGQDVALRCDPISGHVSLFWYQQALGQGPEFLTYFQNEAQLDKSGLPSDRFFAERPEGSVSTLKIQRTQQEDSAVYLCASSSWETQYFGPGTRLLVL.

The gene calls are TRBV29-1 and TRBJ1-1; no definite D call. The CDR3 contains 11 residues. The germline V gene has CDR1 SQVTM and CDR2 ANQGSEA. Trimming took off 5 bases at V and 4 bases at J, with 8 bases between the two ends. The chain's CDR3 is CSVQGFTEAFF. The CDR3 DNA sequence: TGCAGCGTTCAAGGGTTCACTGAAGCTTTCTTT.

The genes are TRBV4-1 and TRBJ2-7, with D unresolved. The CDR3 has 15 residues. The germline gives CDR1 MGHRA, CDR2 YSYEKL. V lost 0 bases and J 2 bases, leaving 11 bases between the germline ends. The CDR3 DNA reads as TGCGCCAGCAGCCAAGAAACAGCCCGTACCTACGAGCAGTACTTC. This translates into CASSQETARTYEQYF.

The chain links TRBV9 to TRBJ2-7; TRBD2 might be the D (7 bases). This CDR3 contains 16 residues. Trimming cost V 3 bases and J 5 bases, with 21 bases left between them. Per the germline V gene, CDR1 is SGDLS and CDR2 is YYNGEE. The CDR3 region is CASSAMGWGGNDEQYF. CDR3 nucleotides: TGTGCCAGCAGCGCCATGGGGTGGGGGGGCAACGACGAGCAGTACTTC.

The rearrangement links TRBV7-9 to TRBJ1-2; D ambiguous. Trimming cost V 3 bases and J 7 bases, with 6 bases left between them. The CDR3 totals 11 residues. CDR1 SEHNR and CDR2 FQNEAQ come from the germline V gene (reference sequence). The CDR3 reads CASSFRVGYTF. The DNA of the CDR3 is TGTGCCAGCAGCTTCAGAGTTGGCTACACCTTC.

This rearrangement joins TRBV4-1 to TRBJ2-1; D is unresolved. Germline V CDR1 and CDR2: MGHRA, YSYEKL. The V and J ends lost 0 bases and 0 bases respectively, with 6 bases between them. CDR3 length: 15 amino acids. This CDR3 reads CASSQDGDSYNEQFF. The CDR3, as DNA: TGCGCCAGCAGCCAAGATGGGGACTCCTACAATGAGCAGTTCTTC.

The rearrangement links TRBV6-2 or TRBV6-3 to TRBJ2-1, with a possible D match to TRBD1 (6 bases). This CDR3 comprises 14 residues. Germline lookup yields CDR1 MNHEY and CDR2 SVGEGT. Trimming took off 2 bases at V and 5 bases at J, with 10 bases between the two ends. Here the CDR3 DNA reads TGTGCCAGCAGTTACGGGGCAGGGGACAATGAGCAGTTCTTC. Amino acids: CASSYGAGDNEQFF.

J is TRBJ1-2 and V is TRBV4-1, with 8 bases identical to TRBD1. The V gene end was trimmed by 4 bases and the J gene end by 2 bases; junction bases not matched to a gene: 3. The CDR3 totals 14 residues. Germline assignment: CDR1 MGHRA and CDR2 YSYEKL. CDR3: CASSPRTGNYGYTF. In DNA, the CDR3 is TGCGCCAGCAGCCCACGGACAGGGAACTATGGCTACACCTTC.

The chain recombines TRBV18 with TRBJ2-3; 9 bases line up with TRBD2. The CDR3 is made up of 16 amino acids. Germline CDR1 KGHSH, CDR2 LQKENI. J lost 2 bases, V lost 3 bases, and 6 bases had no gene match. CDR3 DNA: TGTGCCAGCTCACCGACGACTAGCGGATCCACAGATACGCAGTATTTT. Translated, it gives CASSPTTSGSTDTQYF.

This chain connects TRBV13 to TRBJ2-7; D may correspond to TRBD1 or TRBD2 (5 bases each). V shed 6 bases and J shed 0 bases, with 18 bases lying between them. There are 16 residues in the CDR3. The V gene's germline CDR1 is PRHDT and CDR2 FYEKMQ (reference sequence). The CDR3 DNA reads as TGTGCCAGCAGGGGGGATGGGGCAGGCGGCTCCTACGAGCAGTACTTC. Its translation is CASRGDGAGGSYEQYF.

The table lists this clonotype with a count of one. The J gene is TRBJ2-7, the V gene TRBV5-1; weak D call: TRBD2 (5 bases). The CDR3 is 13 amino acids. V was shortened by 4 bases and J by 2 bases, with 10 bases between the two germline ends. The V gene's germline CDR1 is SGHRS and CDR2 YFSETQ. DNA for the CDR3: TGCGCCAGCAGCGCGGACGGGACCTACGAGCAGTACTTC. This gives the protein CASSADGTYEQYF.

This clonotype was found once. The rearrangement joins TRBV3-1 to TRBJ2-7; D gene ambiguous. This CDR3 is built from 14 residues. Germline V lookup: CDR1 LGHDT, CDR2 YNNKEL (reference sequence). V gave up 0 bases and J gave up 2 bases, with 8 bases separating them. In nucleotides, the CDR3 is TGTGCCAGCAGCCAAGAAAACCTCCCCTACGAGCAGTACTTC. Amino acids: CASSQENLPYEQYF.

The rearrangement uses TRBV20-1 and TRBJ1-5; D uncertain. Germline V lookup: CDR1 DFQATT, CDR2 SNEGSKA (reference sequence). The V end lost 5 bases, the J end lost 3 bases, and 17 bases lay between the germline ends. This CDR3 is 15 amino acids long. The CDR3 DNA follows: TGCAGTGCTTCCCAGACTGCCAGCTTCAATCAGCCCCAGCATTTT. It codes for CSASQTASFNQPQHF.